Here is one TCR beta chain with its context. Sequencing was performed with immunoSEQ multiplex PCR; in TCRdb, only in-frame clones are kept and a portion is missing. Seen here are roughly 170,000 clones, about 93% observed once, and the top ten hold approximately 4%. The data derive from a study of control samples from healthy donors and cancer patients. The CDR3 runs 13 residues. CDR1 GTSNPN and CDR2 SVGIG come from the germline V gene (reference sequence). Trimming removed 0 bases at V and 1 base at J, with 6 bases between. The chain has TRBV30 and TRBJ1-1; unclear D gene. The sequenced sample consisted of blood. This TCR derives from a woman between 55 and 75 years old in good health. The CDR3 reads CAWSVSANTEAFF. The CDR3 DNA reads as TGTGCCTGGAGTGTGTCAGCGAACACTGAAGCTTTCTTT.